Sequencing of this T cell receptor beta chain was carried out in a study of shared clonotypes between healthy human individuals. Findings of the study overall: Non-shared clonotypes had lower generation probabilities than clonotypes shared by all four sorted-subset donors. It was only blood that was sampled, and tissue repertoires likely differ.

The CDR3 is 15 residues long. CDR1 is SGHRS, CDR2 YFSETQ, per germline. V lost 3 bases and J lost 0; bases outside the gene matches: 4. Execution of the assay was at deep level. Libraries were prepared by immunoSEQ multiplex PCR; TCRdb keeps only in-frame clonotypes and omits some of them. The sample includes under 1,100,000 clones, approximately 76% of them seen just once. This clone was seen just once. Its matching antigen is unknown. The chain is built from TRBV5-1 and TRBJ2-7, with 9 bases identical to TRBD1. The sequenced sample was memory CD4+ T cells sorted from blood. The subset was: CD45RA-negative fraction. This TCR was sampled from a man aged 18 to 30 in good health. CDR3 sequence: CASSYGTGSSYEQYF. The CDR3 region has the DNA TGCGCCAGCAGCTACGGGACAGGGAGCTCCTACGAGCAGTACTTC.